The 15 T cell receptor beta chains below were found in one sample sequenced in a study of T cell repertoires in cytomegalovirus infection. Their antigens are not known. One entry per CDR3 protein results from TCRdb running MiXCR on the reads. Altogether approximately 990,000 distinct CDR3 sequences are present, roughly a third being singletons, with the ten largest covering around 15%. The sequencing used cultured CD8+ T cells from PBMCs, collected from culture after CMV antigen stimulation. The receptors were gathered from a human donor in good health (CMV status not recorded). Some clones in this sample may be carry-over from other donors' samples.

For this clonotype: This may stem from a read error, because a much larger clone lies one nucleotide away. The chain couples TRBV7-2 to TRBJ1-6; possibly TRBD1 for D (5 bases). The CDR3 runs to 17 residues. Germline values: CDR1 SGHTA, CDR2 FQGNSA. CDR3 coding DNA: TGTGTCAGCAGCTTAGGGGTCAGGCCCCGCAATAATTCACCCCTCCACTTT. This codes for CVSSLGVRPRNNSPLHF.

On this clonotype itself: A much larger clone differs from this one at a single base, so this may be a read error. The chain joins TRBV7-2 to TRBJ2-5, with D hard to call. There are 15 residues in the CDR3. Germline CDR1 reads SGHTA; CDR2 reads FQGNSA. CDR3: CANSLETALQETQYF. The CDR3 DNA reads as TGTGCCAACAGCTTAGAAACAGCGTTGCAGGAGACCCAGTACTTC.

This clonotype showed up many times. The V gene is TRBV6-2 or TRBV6-3, the J gene TRBJ1-1, with D uncertain. The CDR3 contains 15 residues. Trimming left V 6 bases short and J 0 bases short, with 14 bases between. Looked up from germline, CDR1 is MNHEY and CDR2 is SVGEGT. This chain's CDR3 is CASRPTILLNTEAFF. In nucleotides, the CDR3 is TGTGCCAGCAGACCCACCATTCTACTGAACACTGAAGCTTTCTTT.

This clonotype was picked up a small number of times. This chain uses TRBV7-6 with TRBJ1-1; D gene uncertain. The CDR3 sequence is 12 residues long. CDR1 is SGHVS and CDR2 is FNYEAQ in the germline V gene. The V gene lost 3 bases and the J gene lost 5 bases, with 7 bases spanning the gap. The CDR3 region has the DNA TGTGCCAGCAGCTTCGGGGAGACTGAAGCTTTCTTT. It specifies CASSFGETEAFF.

The chain uses TRBV12-3 or TRBV12-4 and TRBJ2-5, with D unresolved. Trimming took 0 bases from V and 2 from J, leaving 7 bases between them. This CDR3 contains 14 residues. CDR3: CASSLAAFQETQYF. CDR3 DNA: TGTGCCAGCAGTTTAGCTGCATTTCAAGAGACCCAGTACTTC.

Comments on this clonotype: At one boundary the junction diverges from the germline segment, which might be a read error. This chain uses TRBV25-1 with TRBJ2-5, with 9 bases aligning to TRBD2. The CDR3 totals 15 residues. Germline assignment: CDR1 MGHDK and CDR2 SYGVNS. Here the CDR3 reads CVSRVAGAIQETQYF. The CDR3 DNA is TGTGTCAGCAGGGTAGCGGGGGCCATCCAAGAGACCCAGTACTTC.

This clonotype was seen a handful of times. The chain links TRBV14 to TRBJ2-7, with 7 bases aligning to TRBD2. This CDR3 has 15 amino acids. The V segment lost 4 bases and the J segment 0 bases; nucleotides outside the gene matches: 6. The germline CDR1 and CDR2 sequences are SGHDN and FVKESK. The CDR3 DNA reads as TGTGCCAGCAGCCCAACGGGGGGTGTCTCCTACGAGCAGTACTTC. Translation: CASSPTGGVSYEQYF.

The chain recombines TRBV28 with TRBJ1-3, with unresolved D. With 8 bases removed from V and 3 bases from J, the gap between germline ends came to 14 bases. Per germline, CDR1 MDHEN and CDR2 SYDVKM. The CDR3 is made up of 14 amino acids. The CDR3 here is CASCVNSRGNTIYF. DNA for the CDR3: TGTGCCAGCTGCGTTAACAGTCGTGGAAACACCATATATTTT.

The V and J genes are TRBV6-1 and TRBJ2-3; 10 bases are a match to TRBD2. J lost 2 bases, V lost 2 bases, and 4 bases had no gene match. The CDR3 extends over 16 amino acids. Germline CDR1 reads MNHNS; CDR2 reads SASEGT. Here the CDR3 reads CASSEKSGGATDTQYF. Written as DNA, the CDR3 is TGTGCCAGCAGTGAAAAGAGCGGGGGGGCCACAGATACGCAGTATTTT.

As to this clonotype: Being one base from a much bigger clone, this may be a read error. This rearrangement joins TRBV7-6 to TRBJ2-3; the match to TRBD1 covers 7 bases. CDR3 length: 17 residues. The J segment lost 2 bases and the V segment lost 4 bases, leaving 12 bases of the junction unmatched. Germline V gene lookup returns CDR1 SGHVS and CDR2 FNYEAQ. DNA of the CDR3: TGTGCCAGCAGCTCATCCCGCCCGGGACAGTCCACAGATACGCAGTATTTT. Encoded protein: CASSSSRPGQSTDTQYF.

The table lists this clonotype with a few counts. The chain has TRBV18 and TRBJ2-7; 7 bases are shared with TRBD1. The length of the CDR3 is 16 residues. V shed 2 bases, J shed 3 bases, and the junction held 10 bases outside the gene matches. Germline V gives CDR1 KGHSH, CDR2 LQKENI. The CDR3 sequence is CASSPSRGQTDYEQYF. The CDR3, as DNA: TGTGCCAGCTCACCATCGAGGGGACAGACCGACTACGAGCAGTACTTC. The entire variable domain, with the rest obtained from reference TRBV18 and TRBJ2-7, is as follows: NAGVMQNPRHLVRRRGQEARLRCSPMKGHSHVYWYRQLPEEGLKFMVYLQKENIIDESGMPKERFSAEFPKEGPSILRIQQVVRGDSAAYFCASSPSRGQTDYEQYFGPGTRLTVT.

This clonotype was seen repeatedly, ten times or more. One end of the junction varies from germline; a read error may be responsible. The gene calls are TRBV7-7 and TRBJ2-1, with 10 bases fitting TRBD1. The CDR3 contains 17 residues. Germline V lookup: CDR1 SSHAT, CDR2 FNYEAQ (reference sequence). DNA for the CDR3: TGTGCTAGCAGCTTAGACGGGACAGGGGTGGGGAAAGCTGAGCAGTTCTTC. It encodes CASSLDGTGVGKAEQFF.

The V and J genes are TRBV19 and TRBJ2-2; TRBD1 matches 7 bases. CDR3 size: 14 residues. Germline V lookup: CDR1 LNHDA, CDR2 SQIVND (reference sequence). The trim removed 5 bases at V and 5 bases at J, leaving 5 bases unmatched. CDR3 amino acids: CASSPRDSTGELFF. For the CDR3, the DNA is TGTGCCAGTAGTCCCCGGGACAGTACCGGGGAGCTGTTTTTT.

This clonotype was seen only a few times. This sequence joins TRBV6-1 and TRBJ2-7; 8 bases align to TRBD1. The CDR3 loop spans 13 amino acids. The V segment lost 5 bases and the J segment 3 bases; nucleotides outside the gene matches: 3. Looked up from germline, CDR1 is MNHNS and CDR2 is SASEGT. CDR3 DNA: TGTGCCAGCAGTCGGACAGGGCTCTACGAGCAGTACGTC. Protein: CASSRTGLYEQYV.

The V and J genes are TRBV7-9 and TRBJ2-7; D possibly corresponds to TRBD1 (5 bases). This CDR3 comprises 17 residues. The V gene lost 4 bases and the J gene lost 1 base, with 20 bases spanning the gap. Germline assignment: CDR1 SEHNR and CDR2 FQNEAQ (reference sequence). In DNA form, the CDR3 reads TGTGCCAGCAGCTCGAGAATTACAGGAAGCCCATCCTACGAGCAGTACTTC. It translates to CASSSRITGSPSYEQYF. Based on the CDR3 plus reference TRBV7-9 and TRBJ2-7, the full variable domain is DTGVSQNPRHKITKRGQNVTFRCDPISEHNRLYWYRQTLGQGPEFLTYFQNEAQLEKSRLLSDRFSAERPKGSFSTLEIQRTEQGDSAMYLCASSSRITGSPSYEQYFGPGTRLTVT.